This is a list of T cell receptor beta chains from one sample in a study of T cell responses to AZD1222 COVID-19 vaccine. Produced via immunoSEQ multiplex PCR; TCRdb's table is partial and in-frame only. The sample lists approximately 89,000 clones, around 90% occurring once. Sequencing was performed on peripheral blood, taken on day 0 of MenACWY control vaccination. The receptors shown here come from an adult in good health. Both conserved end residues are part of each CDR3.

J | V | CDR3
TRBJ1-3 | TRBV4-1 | CASSQEGNGNTIYF
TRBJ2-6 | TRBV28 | CASSQGDSSGANVLTF
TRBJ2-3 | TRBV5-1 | CASSLKATDGADTQYF
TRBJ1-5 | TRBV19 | CASSYNLGNQPQHF
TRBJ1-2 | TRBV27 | CASSSPSGGYTF
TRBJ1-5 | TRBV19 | CASSNSPNQPQHF
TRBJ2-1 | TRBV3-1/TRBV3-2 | CASSQFRSTEQFF
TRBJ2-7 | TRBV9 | CASSARSGLGYEQYF
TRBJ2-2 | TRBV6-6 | CASSYSGEYHRELFF
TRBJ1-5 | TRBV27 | CASWDQPQHF
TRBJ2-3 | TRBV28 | CASSLGSRGRFGTDTQYF
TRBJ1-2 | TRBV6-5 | CASRPGTGGEGYTF